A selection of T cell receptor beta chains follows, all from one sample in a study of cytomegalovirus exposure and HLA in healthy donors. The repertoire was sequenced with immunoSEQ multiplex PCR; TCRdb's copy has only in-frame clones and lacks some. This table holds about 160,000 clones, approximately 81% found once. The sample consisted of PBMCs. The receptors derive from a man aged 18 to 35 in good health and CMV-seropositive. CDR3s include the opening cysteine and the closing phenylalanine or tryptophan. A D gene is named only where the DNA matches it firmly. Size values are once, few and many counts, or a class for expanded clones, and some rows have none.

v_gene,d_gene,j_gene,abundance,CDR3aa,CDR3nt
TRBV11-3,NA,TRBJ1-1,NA,CASSLAGAGTEAFF,TGTGCCAGCAGCTTAGCCGGGGCGGGGACTGAAGCTTTCTTT
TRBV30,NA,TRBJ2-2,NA,CAWSPLAGTNGELFF,TGTGCCTGGAGTCCCCTGGCGGGGACGAACGGGGAGCTGTTTTTT
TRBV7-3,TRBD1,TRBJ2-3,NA,CASSSGQVTDTQYF,TGTGCCAGCAGCTCGGGACAGGTCACAGATACGCAGTATTTT
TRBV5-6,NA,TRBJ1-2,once,CASSLGAGVSYGYTF,TGTGCCAGCAGCTTGGGAGCAGGGGTCAGCTATGGCTACACCTTC
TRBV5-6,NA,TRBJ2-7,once,CASSLGQGGDEQYF,TGTGCCAGCAGCTTGGGGCAGGGTGGCGACGAGCAGTACTTC
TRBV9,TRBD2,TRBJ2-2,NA,CASSMPRGGFDTGELFF,TGTGCCAGCAGCATGCCACGGGGGGGATTCGACACCGGGGAGCTGTTTTTT
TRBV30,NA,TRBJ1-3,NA,CAWSAPFYSGNTIYF,TGTGCCTGGAGTGCCCCGTTTTACTCTGGAAACACCATATATTTT
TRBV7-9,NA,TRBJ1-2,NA,CASSLEARGAYGYTF,TGTGCCAGCAGCTTAGAAGCCAGGGGAGCCTATGGCTACACCTTC
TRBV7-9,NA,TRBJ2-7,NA,CASSLALRGNEQYF,TGTGCCAGCAGCTTAGCTTTACGGGGAAACGAGCAGTACTTC
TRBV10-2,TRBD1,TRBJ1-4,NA,CASRARQGYDEKLFF,TGCGCCAGCAGAGCTCGACAGGGATATGACGAAAAACTGTTTTTT
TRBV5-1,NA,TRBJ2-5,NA,CASSSRDISQETQYF,TGCGCCAGCAGCTCCCGGGACATAAGTCAAGAGACCCAGTACTTC
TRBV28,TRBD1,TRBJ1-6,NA,CASSLLTGANPPLHF,TGTGCCAGCAGTTTATTAACAGGGGCAAACCCACCCCTCCACTTT
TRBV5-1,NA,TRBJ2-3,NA,CASSLEWPPIPGTDTQYF,TGCGCCAGCAGCTTGGAGTGGCCTCCCATTCCTGGCACAGATACGCAGTATTTT
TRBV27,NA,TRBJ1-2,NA,CASSSNLQGGYTF,TGTGCCAGCAGTTCGAACCTACAGGGCGGCTACACCTTC
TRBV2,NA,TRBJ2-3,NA,CASREWSGDTQYF,TGTGCCAGCAGGGAGTGGTCGGGGGATACGCAGTATTTT
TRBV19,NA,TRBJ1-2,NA,CASSINRADYGYTF,TGTGCCAGTAGTATTAACAGGGCGGACTATGGCTACACCTTC
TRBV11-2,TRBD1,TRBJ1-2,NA,CASSFTGDYGYTF,TGTGCCAGCAGCTTTACAGGGGACTATGGCTACACCTTC
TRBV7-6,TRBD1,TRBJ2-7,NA,CASSGRQGPYNYEQYF,TGTGCCAGCAGCGGGAGACAGGGGCCTTACAACTACGAACAGTACTTC
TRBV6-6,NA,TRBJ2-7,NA,CASTPQGNSYEQYF,TGTGCCAGCACCCCACAGGGAAACTCCTACGAGCAGTACTTC
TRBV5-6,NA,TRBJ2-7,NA,CASSRGWGEQYF,TGTGCCAGCAGCCGAGGGTGGGGCGAGCAGTACTTC
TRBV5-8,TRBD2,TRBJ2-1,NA,CASSIGSGGTYNEQLF,TGTGCCAGCAGCATAGGTAGCGGGGGAACCTACAATGAGCAGCTCTTC
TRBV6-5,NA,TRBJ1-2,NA,CASRPDKLNYGYTF,TGTGCCAGCAGGCCCGACAAGCTCAACTATGGCTACACCTTC
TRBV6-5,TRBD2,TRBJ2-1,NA,CASSSGGWQFF,TGTGCCAGCAGTTCCGGGGGGTGGCAGTTCTTC
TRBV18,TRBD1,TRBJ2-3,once,CASSRQGAGTDTQYF,TGTGCCAGCTCAAGACAGGGGGCGGGAACAGATACGCAGTATTTT
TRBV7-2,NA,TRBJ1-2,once,CASSPIPGGVDGYTF,TGTGCCAGCAGCCCCATCCCGGGGGGGGTAGATGGCTACACCTTC
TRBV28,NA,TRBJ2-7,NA,CASISQGLGGSSYEQYF,TGTGCCAGCATATCACAAGGACTCGGAGGCTCATCCTACGAGCAGTACTTC
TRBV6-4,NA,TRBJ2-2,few,CASSESSTGELFF,TGTGCCAGCAGCGAAAGCTCCACCGGGGAGCTGTTTTTT
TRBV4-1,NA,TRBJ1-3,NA,CASSSRPGAGNTIYF,TGCGCCAGCAGCTCCCGGCCAGGGGCTGGAAACACCATATATTTT
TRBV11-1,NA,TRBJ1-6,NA,CASSWTQEGSPLHF,TGTGCCAGCAGCTGGACACAGGAAGGTTCACCCCTCCACTTT
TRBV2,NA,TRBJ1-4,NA,CASRRDPGGEKLFF,TGTGCCAGCAGGAGGGACCCGGGAGGTGAAAAACTGTTTTTT
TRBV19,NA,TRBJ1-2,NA,CASTGSPRYGYTF,TGTGCCAGTACAGGGTCCCCTCGCTATGGCTACACCTTC
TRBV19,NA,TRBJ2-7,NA,CASSFEAEQYF,TGTGCCAGTAGTTTCGAGGCCGAGCAGTACTTC
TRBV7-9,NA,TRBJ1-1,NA,CASSSGSSNTEAFF,TGTGCCAGCAGCTCCGGGTCAAGCAACACTGAAGCTTTCTTT
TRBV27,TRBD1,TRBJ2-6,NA,CASSPQGRGANVLTF,TGTGCCAGCAGTCCACAGGGGCGGGGGGCCAACGTCCTGACTTTC
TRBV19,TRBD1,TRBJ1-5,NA,CASSIGGNRGSQPQHF,TGTGCCAGTAGTATAGGGGGAAACAGGGGGAGTCAGCCCCAGCATTTT
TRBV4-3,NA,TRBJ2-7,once,CASSQDLAQRTSYEQYF,TGCGCCAGCAGCCAAGATCTAGCGCAACGGACTTCCTACGAGCAGTACTTC